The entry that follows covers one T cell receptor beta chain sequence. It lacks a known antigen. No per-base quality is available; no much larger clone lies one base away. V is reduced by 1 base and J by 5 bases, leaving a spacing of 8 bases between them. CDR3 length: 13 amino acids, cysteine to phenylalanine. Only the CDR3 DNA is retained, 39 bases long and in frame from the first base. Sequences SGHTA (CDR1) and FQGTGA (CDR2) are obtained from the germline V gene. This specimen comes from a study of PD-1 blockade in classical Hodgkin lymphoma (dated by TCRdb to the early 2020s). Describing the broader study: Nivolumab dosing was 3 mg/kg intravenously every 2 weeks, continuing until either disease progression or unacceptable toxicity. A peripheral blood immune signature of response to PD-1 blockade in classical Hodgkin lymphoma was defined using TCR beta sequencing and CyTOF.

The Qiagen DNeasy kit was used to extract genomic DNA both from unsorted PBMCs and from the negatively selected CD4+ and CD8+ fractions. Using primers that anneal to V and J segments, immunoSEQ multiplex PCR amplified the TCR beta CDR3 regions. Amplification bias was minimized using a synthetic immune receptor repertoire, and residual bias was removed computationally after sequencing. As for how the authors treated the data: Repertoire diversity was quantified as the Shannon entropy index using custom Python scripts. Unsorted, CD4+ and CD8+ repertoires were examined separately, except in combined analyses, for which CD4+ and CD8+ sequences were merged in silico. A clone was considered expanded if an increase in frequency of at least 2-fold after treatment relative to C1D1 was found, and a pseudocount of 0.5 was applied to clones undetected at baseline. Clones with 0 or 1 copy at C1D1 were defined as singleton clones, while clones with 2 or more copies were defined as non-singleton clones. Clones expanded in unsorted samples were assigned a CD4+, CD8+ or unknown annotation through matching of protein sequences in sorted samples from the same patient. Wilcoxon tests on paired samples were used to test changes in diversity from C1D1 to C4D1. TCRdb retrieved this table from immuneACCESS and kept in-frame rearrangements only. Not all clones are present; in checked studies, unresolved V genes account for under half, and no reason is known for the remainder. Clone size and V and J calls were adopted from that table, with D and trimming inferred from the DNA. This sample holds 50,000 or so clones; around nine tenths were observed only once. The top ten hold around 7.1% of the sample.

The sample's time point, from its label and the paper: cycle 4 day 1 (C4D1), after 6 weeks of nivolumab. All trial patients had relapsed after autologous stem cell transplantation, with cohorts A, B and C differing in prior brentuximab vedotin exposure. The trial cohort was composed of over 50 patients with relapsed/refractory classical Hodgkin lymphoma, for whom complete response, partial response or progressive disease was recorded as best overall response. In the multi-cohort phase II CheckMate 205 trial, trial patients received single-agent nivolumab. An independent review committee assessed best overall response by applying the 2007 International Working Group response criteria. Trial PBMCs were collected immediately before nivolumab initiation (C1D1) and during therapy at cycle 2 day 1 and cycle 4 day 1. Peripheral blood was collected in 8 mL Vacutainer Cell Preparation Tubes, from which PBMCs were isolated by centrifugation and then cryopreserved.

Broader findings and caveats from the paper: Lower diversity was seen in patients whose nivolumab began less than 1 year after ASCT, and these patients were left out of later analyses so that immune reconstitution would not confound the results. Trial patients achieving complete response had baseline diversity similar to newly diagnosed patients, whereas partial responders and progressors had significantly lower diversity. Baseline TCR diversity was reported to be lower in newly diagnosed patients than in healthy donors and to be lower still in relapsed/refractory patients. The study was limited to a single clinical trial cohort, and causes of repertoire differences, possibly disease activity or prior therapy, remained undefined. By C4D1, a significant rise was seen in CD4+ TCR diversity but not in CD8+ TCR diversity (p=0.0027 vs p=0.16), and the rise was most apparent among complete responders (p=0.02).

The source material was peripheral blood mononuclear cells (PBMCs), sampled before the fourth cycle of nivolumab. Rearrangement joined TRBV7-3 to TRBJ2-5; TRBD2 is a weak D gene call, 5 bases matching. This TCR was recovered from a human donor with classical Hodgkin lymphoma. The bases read TGTGCCAGCAGCTTAAGACCGGGGGAGACCCAGTACTTC. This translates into CASSLRPGETQYF.